The subject of this entry is one T cell receptor (beta chain). Germline lookup yields CDR1 ENHRY and CDR2 SYGVKD. V was clipped by 6 bases and J by 0 bases; unmatched bases: 4. The CDR3 has 15 amino acids. The sample originates from a study of CD8+CD57+ T cells in acquired aplastic anemia. Profiling of TCR beta VDJ combinations and CDR3 sequences used genomic DNA as template. Using its own MiXCR run on the reads, TCRdb lists one record per CDR3 protein. Among some 200,000 distinct CDR3 sequences listed, under 50% were seen once. Sequenced patients had shown CD8+CD57+ cell expansion by flow cytometry. This receptor was obtained from a human donor with aplastic anemia. This chain connects TRBV10-3 to TRBJ1-1; 10 bases line up with TRBD1. The material sequenced was sorted CD4+, CD8+, or CD8+CD57+ T cells (not recorded which) from PBMCs. In nucleotides, the CDR3 is TGTGCCATCAGAGGGACAGGGGACGTGAACACTGAAGCTTTCTTT. This sequence encodes CAIRGTGDVNTEAFF.